The next 25 T cell receptor beta chains were all read from a single sample in a study of human T cells and chemical hapten exposure. TCRdb independently ran MiXCR on the RACE reads; one entry per CDR3 protein. This sample has about 35,000 distinct CDR3 sequences, with around 6.4% found just once. Time point in this sample: patch test 1, 2 weeks after DPC sensitization. As for treatment: therapeutic diphenylcyclopropenone sensitization with weekly scalp DPC. It was from unfractionated whole blood that total RNA was extracted. Sample: whole blood, taken in connection with sensitization to the hapten diphenylcyclopropenone (DPC). The receptors were sampled from a woman aged 30 to 39 with alopecia areata. Some clones in this sample may be carry-over from other donors' samples.

This clonotype was seen many times. The chain couples TRBV4-2 to TRBJ2-7, with 7 bases matching TRBD2. In germline, CDR1 is LGHNA, CDR2 YNFKEQ. The CDR3 length is 16 residues. V was clipped by 0 bases and J by 6 bases; unmatched bases: 11. The CDR3 DNA reads TGTGCCAGCAGCCAAGAGCGGACTAGAGGTGCCCGCGAGCAGTACTTC. Its protein is CASSQERTRGAREQYF.

A few counts support this clonotype. The genes are TRBV3-1 and TRBJ2-3; 7 bases are a match to TRBD2. The CDR3 consists of 14 residues. J was trimmed by 6 bases and V by 4 bases; bases with no gene match: 7. Germline-derived CDR1 and CDR2 are LGHDT and YNNKEL (reference sequence). CDR3 region: CASSPDAGADTQYF. DNA for the CDR3: TGTGCCAGCAGCCCCGACGCGGGAGCGGATACGCAGTATTTT.

This clonotype was recorded at least ten times. The chain uses TRBV27 and TRBJ2-3; TRBD1 is a possible D gene (6 bases). CDR3 length: 15 residues. CDR1 MNHEY and CDR2 SMNVEV come from the germline V gene (reference sequence). Trimming took 3 bases from V and 4 from J, leaving 14 bases between them. The CDR3 loop is CASSFRGEGSDTQYF. The DNA for the CDR3 is TGTGCCAGCAGTTTCAGGGGAGAGGGCTCAGATACGCAGTATTTT.

This clonotype has a count of ten or more. V and J are TRBV15 and TRBJ2-4; D uncertain. Deletions cut 0 bases from V and 11 bases from J, with 8 bases between. Germline loops: CDR1 LNHNV, CDR2 YYDKDF (reference sequence). The CDR3 has 12 residues. This CDR3 is CATSRDRGVQYF. Written as DNA, the CDR3 is TGTGCCACCAGCAGAGATCGAGGAGTTCAGTACTTC.

This chain uses TRBV7-9 with TRBJ1-1; D is ambiguous. Trimming left V 3 bases short and J 3 bases short, with 8 bases between. CDR1 SEHNR and CDR2 FQNEAQ come from the germline V gene (reference sequence). The CDR3 runs 13 residues. Here the CDR3 reads CASSFNLDTEAFF. In DNA, the CDR3 is TGTGCCAGCAGCTTTAACCTAGACACTGAAGCTTTCTTT.

This clonotype showed up just a few times. The chain joins TRBV6-6 to TRBJ1-4; TRBD1 might be the D (6 bases). The ends were cut back, 11 bases at V and 7 bases at J, with 17 bases in the middle. CDR1 is MNHNY and CDR2 is SVGAGI in the germline V gene (reference sequence). The CDR3 covers 13 residues. CDR3 in DNA: TGTGCCGCCGGGTGGGGGGCCGGTGAAAAACTGTTTTTT. As protein: CAAGWGAGEKLFF.

This chain uses TRBV6-2 or TRBV6-3 with TRBJ2-7; 7 bases map to TRBD1. V lost 2 bases, J lost 2 bases, and 6 bases stayed unmatched. CDR1 MNHEY and CDR2 SVGEGT come from the germline V gene. CDR3 length: 15 amino acids. CDR3 residues: CASSYPGTATYEQYF. In DNA, the CDR3 is TGTGCCAGCAGTTACCCCGGGACAGCCACCTACGAGCAGTACTTC.

The chain links TRBV6-5 to TRBJ2-7, with TRBD1 matching 7 bases. The CDR3 covers 14 residues. The ends lost 6 bases at V and 2 bases at J; junction bases unmatched: 7. The germline V gene encodes CDR1 MNHEY and CDR2 SVGAGI. CDR3 nucleotide sequence: TGTGCCAGCAGGCGACAGGGAGATACCTACGAGCAGTACTTC. Protein product: CASRRQGDTYEQYF.

Turning to this clonotype: A much larger clone differs by one base, so this may be a read error. The chain combines TRBV7-2 with TRBJ1-1; TRBD1 matches at 8 bases. This CDR3 has 15 amino acids. Germline V gene lookup returns CDR1 SGHTA and CDR2 FQGNSA. Germline trimming cut 5 bases from V and 1 base from J; bases unmatched to any gene: 6. CDR3 residues: CTSSPPGTGNTEAFF. The DNA of the CDR3 is TGTACCAGCAGCCCGCCCGGGACAGGGAACACTGAAGCTTTCTTT.

This clonotype has a handful of counts. V gene TRBV15 combines with J gene TRBJ2-3; D possibly corresponds to TRBD1 (6 bases). From germline, CDR1 is LNHNV and CDR2 YYDKDF (reference sequence). With 3 bases removed from V and 4 bases from J, the gap between germline ends came to 20 bases. The CDR3 contains 17 residues. CDR3 nucleotide sequence: TGTGCCACCAGCAGCCACTTTAGGAGACAGGCGGCAGATACGCAGTATTTT. Translated: CATSSHFRRQAADTQYF.

This clonotype has ten or more counts. The chain joins TRBV27 to TRBJ2-5; a possible D gene is TRBD2 (6 bases). The germline CDR1 and CDR2 sequences are MNHEY and SMNVEV (reference sequence). V was clipped by 3 bases and J by 5 bases, with 13 bases between them. The CDR3 consists of 14 residues. CDR3 amino acids: CASSFMTSGETQYF. The CDR3 nucleotides are TGTGCCAGCAGTTTCATGACTAGTGGGGAGACCCAGTACTTC.

The sample holds many counts of this clonotype. V and J are TRBV4-3 and TRBJ2-2; 10 nucleotides line up with TRBD2. Germline CDR1 reads LGHNA; CDR2 reads YSLEER. The CDR3 extends over 17 amino acids. After removal of 0 bases from V and 4 bases from J, the junction contained 5 bases not matched to a gene. CDR3 amino acids: CASSQDRLAGVTGELFF. The CDR3 nucleotides are TGCGCCAGCAGCCAAGATCGGCTAGCGGGGGTCACCGGGGAGCTGTTTTTT.

Only a few counts were recorded for this clonotype. V gene TRBV6-5 combines with J gene TRBJ1-4, with TRBD1 identical over 7 bases. V trimming: 4 bases; J trimming: 4 bases; junction bases outside the gene matches: 6. This CDR3 is built from 15 residues. The germline V gene encodes CDR1 MNHEY and CDR2 SVGAGI. The CDR3 region has the DNA TGTGCCAGCAGTTCCCTACAGGGGCTTAATGAAAAACTGTTTTTT. Residues: CASSSLQGLNEKLFF.

This clonotype has at least ten counts. The CDR3 is CSARVWTRPYGYTF. For the CDR3, the DNA is TGCAGTGCTAGAGTTTGGACCAGGCCCTATGGCTACACCTTC. The chain has TRBV20-1 and TRBJ1-2; no reliable D call. CDR3 size: 14 residues. The V and J ends lost 1 base and 4 bases respectively, with 13 bases between them. CDR1 and CDR2 from the germline V gene are DFQATT and SNEGSKA (reference sequence).

In its sample, this clonotype was seen a few times. This rearrangement joins TRBV4-3 to TRBJ1-1; maybe TRBD1 (6 bases). This CDR3 contains 16 residues. The V gene lost 2 bases and the J gene lost 0 bases, with 13 bases spanning the gap. CDR1 and CDR2 from the germline V gene are LGHNA and YSLEER. CDR3 protein: CASSQTRDIMNTEAFF. The DNA for the CDR3 is TGCGCCAGCAGCCAAACCCGGGACATAATGAACACTGAAGCTTTCTTT.

Points on this clonotype: A much bigger clone sits one base away, suggesting this may be a read error. This sequence joins TRBV6-2 or TRBV6-3 and TRBJ2-2; 9 bases are a match to TRBD2. CDR1 and CDR2 (germline): MNHEY, SVGEGT. This CDR3 is 18 amino acids long. The CDR3 nucleotides are TGTGCCAGCAGTTACTCGAGTAGCGGGGGAGCCAAAACCGGGAAGCTGTTTTTT. This encodes CASSYSSSGGAKTGKLFF.

This clonotype was seen a few times. The V and J genes are TRBV30 and TRBJ1-2; 7 bases align to TRBD1. CDR3 length equals 17 residues. Per the germline V gene, CDR1 is GTSNPN and CDR2 is SVGIG (reference sequence). V lost 6 bases, J lost 0 bases, and 16 bases stayed unmatched. The CDR3 loop reads CACPSSLGTATNYGYTF. CDR3 DNA sequence: TGTGCCTGCCCGTCCTCACTAGGGACAGCCACTAACTATGGCTACACCTTC.

This clonotype was counted many times. The chain employs TRBV12-3 or TRBV12-4 and TRBJ1-5, with a tentative D call TRBD1 (5 bases). V was cut by 4 bases and J by 6 bases, with 10 bases left in between. The CDR3 runs to 13 residues. CDR3 residues: CASSWGDGQPQHF. Here the CDR3 DNA reads TGTGCCAGCAGTTGGGGGGACGGTCAGCCCCAGCATTTT.

This clonotype was observed a few times. This chain joins TRBV29-1 and TRBJ2-4; the D gene could be TRBD1 or TRBD2 (5 bases each). Germline V gene data show CDR1 as SQVTM and CDR2 as ANQGSEA. V was cut by 6 bases and J by 0 bases, with 6 bases left in between. The CDR3 has 12 amino acids. The CDR3 sequence is CSVGEAKNIQYF. CDR3 sequence (DNA): TGCAGCGTGGGGGAAGCCAAAAACATTCAGTACTTC.

This clonotype was detected only a few times. The chain employs TRBV20-1 and TRBJ2-7; D possibly uses TRBD1 or TRBD2 (5 bases each). The germline V gene encodes CDR1 DFQATT and CDR2 SNEGSKA (reference sequence). V gave up 0 bases and J gave up 3 bases, with 21 bases separating them. The CDR3 is 17 amino acids. CDR3: CSARDPSGQGLVYEQYF. CDR3 in DNA: TGCAGTGCTAGAGATCCCTCGGGGCAGGGTTTAGTCTACGAGCAGTACTTC.

The chain employs TRBV5-1 and TRBJ1-6; 7 nucleotides line up with TRBD1. V was clipped by 5 bases and J by 10 bases; unmatched bases: 12. The germline gives CDR1 SGHRS, CDR2 YFSETQ. The CDR3 runs to 15 residues. The CDR3 DNA sequence: TGCGCCAGCAGAGCCCACCCCGGGACAGAATCACCCCTCCACTTT. The encoded protein is CASRAHPGTESPLHF. The full variable domain, in which reference TRBV5-1 and TRBJ1-6 provide the parts outside the CDR3, is KAGVTQTPRYLIKTRGQQVTLSCSPISGHRSVSWYQQTPGQGLQFLFEYFSETQRNKGNFPGRFSGRQFSNSRSEMNVSTLELGDSALYLCASRAHPGTESPLHFGNGTRLTVT.

This clonotype was detected ten times or more. The chain has TRBV28 and TRBJ2-1; 9 bases are a match to TRBD2. CDR1 is MDHEN and CDR2 is SYDVKM in the germline V gene. The CDR3 runs to 14 residues. The ends lost 5 bases at V and 6 bases at J; junction bases unmatched: 5. CDR3 in DNA: TGTGCCAGCAGTGCGGGGGGGTTCCCCAATGAGCAGTTCTTC. Encoded protein: CASSAGGFPNEQFF.

This clonotype occurred many times. V is TRBV7-2 and J is TRBJ1-6, with D tentatively TRBD1 (5 bases). The CDR3 runs to 16 residues. Germline CDR1 is SGHTA and CDR2 is FQGNSA. Trimming pared 1 base from V and 6 bases from J, leaving 13 bases between. The CDR3 loop reads CASSLGVRVGNSPLHF. The DNA of the CDR3 is TGTGCCAGCAGCTTAGGGGTCAGGGTTGGTAATTCACCCCTCCACTTT.

In its sample, this clonotype was seen a few times. This chain uses TRBV4-3 with TRBJ1-4; D gene ambiguous. Looked up from germline, CDR1 is LGHNA and CDR2 is YSLEER. V gave up 0 bases and J gave up 10 bases, with 9 bases separating them. This CDR3 has 13 residues. CDR3 region: CASSQDFTGKLFF. DNA of the CDR3: TGCGCCAGCAGCCAAGATTTCACCGGAAAACTGTTTTTT.

This clonotype was recorded many times. V is TRBV29-1 and J is TRBJ1-1; a weak D match, TRBD1 (5 bases). This CDR3 is 10 amino acids long. Germline assignment: CDR1 SQVTM and CDR2 ANQGSEA. Between the trimmed V and J ends, which lost 5 bases and 6 bases, there was a span of 7 bases. The CDR3 spells CSVFRAEAFF. The DNA for the CDR3 is TGCAGCGTTTTCAGGGCTGAAGCTTTCTTT.